Below are 25 T cell receptor beta chains sequenced from a single sample in a study of T cells in Graves' hyperthyroidism and ophthalmopathy. RNA transcripts served as the template for amplifying TCR beta CDR3 regions. During a first-round RT-PCR of the TCR CDR3, the HTBI primer set was used. TCRdb reprocessed the multiplex PCR reads via MiXCR and lists one record per CDR3 protein. In the table there are about 680,000 distinct CDR3 sequences, roughly a third of which are singletons. Sequencing was performed on blood. The source of these receptors is a woman aged 40 to 50 with Graves' hyperthyroidism.

This clonotype appeared many times. The genes are TRBV7-9 and TRBJ2-2, with 10 bases that match TRBD1. The CDR3 totals 16 residues. V lost 8 bases, J lost 2 bases, and 8 bases stayed unmatched. Germline V lookup: CDR1 SEHNR, CDR2 FQNEAQ (reference sequence). The CDR3 DNA is TGTGCCAGCTCGGGATGGGACAGGGGAAACACCGGGGAGCTGTTTTTT. Translation: CASSGWDRGNTGELFF.

The rearrangement links TRBV29-1 to TRBJ1-2; possible D gene TRBD1, 5 bases. There are 12 residues in the CDR3. Trimming took off 8 bases at V and 3 bases at J, with 13 bases between the two ends. Germline assignment: CDR1 SQVTM and CDR2 ANQGSEA. CDR3 amino acids: CSRGSRDYGYTF. The DNA for the CDR3 is TGCAGCCGGGGGTCCAGGGACTATGGCTACACCTTC.

This clonotype was counted many times. The chain combines TRBV2 with TRBJ1-3; D gene uncertain. Germline V gene data show CDR1 as SNHLY and CDR2 as FYNNEI. V lost 6 bases and J 0 bases, leaving 12 bases between the germline ends. This CDR3 is built from 15 residues. CDR3 residues: CASRSDPGSGNTIYF. As DNA, the CDR3 is TGTGCCAGCAGGAGCGACCCGGGCTCTGGAAACACCATATATTTT.

This clonotype appeared a few times. The chain couples TRBV6-5 to TRBJ1-2, with TRBD1 as a possible D gene (5 bases). The CDR3 sequence is 13 residues long. From germline, CDR1 is MNHEY and CDR2 SVGAGI. V was cut by 5 bases and J by 5 bases, with 12 bases left in between. The CDR3 DNA follows: TGTGCCAGCAGTGCGGGACCTTGGTATGGCTACACCTTC. It yields the protein CASSAGPWYGYTF.

This clonotype was found a few times. This chain uses TRBV6-6 with TRBJ2-2, with D perhaps matching TRBD1 (5 bases). This CDR3 comprises 13 residues. CDR1 and CDR2 from the germline V gene are MNHNY and SVGAGI (reference sequence). Trimming shortened V by 8 bases and J by 0 bases, and 7 bases separated the two germline ends. CDR3 nucleotides: TGTGCCAGCCAGGGCTCGAACACCGGGGAGCTGTTTTTT. It specifies CASQGSNTGELFF.

This clonotype was counted only a few times. The V gene is TRBV19, the J gene TRBJ1-1, with a possible D match to TRBD1 (5 bases). Per the germline V gene, CDR1 is LNHDA and CDR2 is SQIVND (reference sequence). The CDR3 is 15 amino acids. The ends were cut back, 3 bases at V and 1 base at J, with 12 bases in the middle. The CDR3, as DNA: TGTGCCAGTAGTATGAGCGACAGCGAGAACACTGAAGCTTTCTTT. Translation gives CASSMSDSENTEAFF.

This clonotype was counted ten times or more. This chain connects TRBV25-1 to TRBJ2-7, with a tentative D call TRBD1 (6 bases). The CDR3 covers 18 residues. CDR1 is MGHDK and CDR2 is SYGVNS in the germline V gene. The V end lost 5 bases, the J end lost 6 bases, and 29 bases lay between the germline ends. The CDR3 here is CASSPALTPPGHRVEQYF. The CDR3 DNA reads as TGTGCCAGCAGTCCCGCCTTAACGCCCCCGGGACATCGAGTCGAGCAGTACTTC.

The CDR3 sequence is CASSRRQGPDQPQHF. The CDR3 DNA follows: TGTGCCAGCAGCCGCAGACAGGGACCAGATCAGCCCCAGCATTTT. The chain uses TRBV11-2 and TRBJ1-5; 7 bases are shared with TRBD1. Germline V gene data show CDR1 as SGHAT and CDR2 as FQNNGV. The CDR3 sequence is 15 residues long. V gave up 5 bases and J gave up 5 bases; unmatched junction bases: 9.

This chain connects TRBV7-9 to TRBJ2-5; possibly TRBD1 for D (5 bases). Between the trimmed V and J ends, which lost 7 bases and 5 bases, there was a span of 5 bases. There are 10 residues in the CDR3. Per the germline V gene, CDR1 is SEHNR and CDR2 is FQNEAQ (reference sequence). The CDR3 DNA reads TGTGCCAGCAAGGGGGAGACCCAGTACTTC. Translating it yields CASKGETQYF.

This clonotype has only a few counts. The chain is built from TRBV19 and TRBJ1-1, with 7 bases aligning to TRBD1. The CDR3 contains 14 residues. Germline lookup yields CDR1 LNHDA and CDR2 SQIVND (reference sequence). J lost 0 bases, V lost 4 bases, and 2 bases had no gene match. DNA of the CDR3: TGTGCCAGTAGTACGACAGGGATGAACACTGAAGCTTTCTTT. Amino acid sequence: CASSTTGMNTEAFF.

This sequence joins TRBV11-2 and TRBJ2-5; a possible D gene is TRBD1 (6 bases). The V end was cut by 3 bases, the J end by 5 bases, with 13 bases between. Germline values: CDR1 SGHAT, CDR2 FQNNGV. The length of the CDR3 is 14 residues. DNA for the CDR3: TGTGCCAGCAGCTTCAGGGGAGTGGAGGAGACCCAGTACTTC. This translates into CASSFRGVEETQYF. The entire variable domain, with the rest obtained from reference TRBV11-2 and TRBJ2-5, is as follows: EAGVAQSPRYKIIEKRQSVAFWCNPISGHATLYWYQQILGQGPKLLIQFQNNGVVDDSQLPKDRFSAERLKGVDSTLKIQPAKLEDSAVYLCASSFRGVEETQYFGPGTRLLVL.

The chain couples TRBV10-3 to TRBJ2-5; D is perhaps TRBD1 (6 bases). V was shortened by 3 bases and J by 1 base, with 12 bases between the two germline ends. Germline V gene lookup returns CDR1 ENHRY and CDR2 SYGVKD. This CDR3 contains 15 residues. The CDR3 DNA reads TGTGCCATCAGTGACTCTGGCAGGGGCCAAGAGACCCAGTACTTC. This sequence encodes CAISDSGRGQETQYF.

The table lists this clonotype with a count of one. This chain links TRBV29-1 with TRBJ1-2; D is unresolved. The length of the CDR3 is 12 residues. V shed 2 bases and J shed 3 bases, with 7 bases lying between them. The germline V gene has CDR1 SQVTM and CDR2 ANQGSEA. Written as DNA, the CDR3 is TGCAGCGTTGAATCCGGGGACTATGGCTACACCTTC. Protein sequence: CSVESGDYGYTF.

The V gene is TRBV9, the J gene TRBJ1-1; the match to TRBD1 covers 8 bases. Germline values: CDR1 SGDLS, CDR2 YYNGEE. This CDR3 comprises 12 residues. Trimming cost V 3 bases and J 10 bases; bases outside gene matches: 5. CDR3 coding DNA: TGTGCCAGCAGCGCCCCCGGACAGGGAGCTTTCTTT. This encodes CASSAPGQGAFF.

This sequence joins TRBV9 and TRBJ1-3; D remains unclear. The V gene's germline CDR1 is SGDLS and CDR2 YYNGEE. V lost 7 bases to trimming and J lost 8 bases, with 16 bases between them. CDR3 length: 13 amino acids. CDR3 DNA sequence: TGTGCCAGCGGCGCGAACTATGGCTACACCATATATTTT. Its protein is CASGANYGYTIYF.

This chain links TRBV29-1 with TRBJ1-3; tentative D call: TRBD1 (6 bases). This CDR3 comprises 14 residues. Germline CDR1 SQVTM, CDR2 ANQGSEA. Trimming pared 5 bases from V and 8 bases from J, leaving 19 bases between. CDR3 amino acids: CSVSRGYYGYTIYF. The CDR3 DNA is TGCAGCGTTTCCAGGGGCTACTATGGCTACACCATATATTTT.

J is TRBJ2-3 and V is TRBV20-1; no reliable D call. The CDR3 consists of 13 residues. The V gene lost 6 bases and the J gene lost 7 bases, with 17 bases spanning the gap. Germline-derived CDR1 and CDR2 are DFQATT and SNEGSKA (reference sequence). CDR3 sequence (DNA): TGCAGTGCCACAACTCCACCCTCGTATACGCAGTATTTT. It yields the protein CSATTPPSYTQYF.

Note on this clonotype: With a much larger clone just one base away, this may be a read error. V gene TRBV29-1 combines with J gene TRBJ2-7; 9 nucleotides line up with TRBD1. The CDR3 has 15 residues. With 6 bases clipped from V and 3 bases from J, the junction kept 12 bases outside the gene matches. CDR1 and CDR2 from the germline V gene are SQVTM and ANQGSEA. The CDR3 bases are TGCAGCGTCAGCGGGACAGGGTTCAGTTACTACGAGCAGTACTTC. Encoded protein: CSVSGTGFSYYEQYF.

V usage is TRBV20-1 and J usage is TRBJ2-2; 8 positions match TRBD1. Germline trimming cut 5 bases from V and 6 bases from J; bases unmatched to any gene: 8. The CDR3 is made up of 14 amino acids. Germline V CDR1 and CDR2: DFQATT, SNEGSKA (reference sequence). CDR3 protein: CSALSGGESGELFF. The CDR3 nucleotides read TGCAGTGCTCTATCAGGGGGCGAATCCGGGGAGCTGTTTTTT.

The table lists this clonotype with a few counts. The V call is TRBV6-5, the J call TRBJ1-3; D call uncertain. Trimming took 6 bases from V and 2 from J, leaving 11 bases between them. The CDR3 is 14 amino acids. Germline-derived CDR1 and CDR2 are MNHEY and SVGAGI. The CDR3 DNA reads TGTGCCAGCAGCTCCGGATATACTGGAAACACCATATATTTT. It codes for CASSSGYTGNTIYF.

Ten or more counts support this clonotype. The rearrangement uses TRBV24-1 and TRBJ1-5; 8 bases map to TRBD1. The CDR3 contains 16 residues. CDR1 and CDR2 from the germline V gene are KGHDR and SFDVKD. V lost 5 bases to trimming and J lost 5 bases; unmatched junction nucleotides: 10. CDR3 in DNA: TGTGCCACCAGTGGCTACCCTTACAGGGGGGATCAGCCCCAGCATTTT. Protein sequence: CATSGYPYRGDQPQHF.

About this clonotype itself: The CDR3 end shows no conserved phenylalanine or tryptophan, and so a read error is likely. The genes are TRBV11-1 and TRBJ2-7; TRBD2 matches 7 bases. CDR1 is SGHAT, CDR2 FQDESV, per germline (reference sequence). The V and J ends lost 3 bases and 7 bases, in that order; junction bases with no gene match: 12. The CDR3 has 15 residues. This chain's CDR3 is CASSLSSGSYNEQYL. Written as DNA, the CDR3 is TGTGCCAGCAGCTTGTCTAGCGGATCCTACAATGAGCAGTACCTC.

As DNA, the CDR3 is TGTGCCAGCAGCGCGACAGGCCGCGGGGGGTCACCCCTCCACTTT. This gives the protein CASSATGRGGSPLHF. V usage is TRBV4-2 and J usage is TRBJ1-6; the D gene is possibly TRBD1 (6 bases). The germline gives CDR1 LGHNA, CDR2 YNFKEQ. V shed 5 bases and J shed 10 bases, with 18 bases lying between them. The CDR3 length is 15 residues.

This chain connects TRBV19 to TRBJ1-1, with D possibly being TRBD1 (6 bases). V dropped 5 bases and J dropped 3 bases, with 16 bases sitting between them. The length of the CDR3 is 15 residues. Germline values: CDR1 LNHDA, CDR2 SQIVND (reference sequence). Written as DNA, the CDR3 is TGTGCCAGTAGTTCGGGGGGCGGTCAGTACACTGAAGCTTTCTTT. The encoded protein is CASSSGGGQYTEAFF.

This clonotype was seen repeatedly, ten times or more. This chain links TRBV7-9 with TRBJ1-2; TRBD1 matches 7 bases. The CDR3 extends over 14 amino acids. Germline lookup yields CDR1 SEHNR and CDR2 FQNEAQ (reference sequence). V was pared by 5 bases and J by 8 bases, with 11 bases of the junction left unmatched. CDR3 DNA sequence: TGTGCCAGCAGCCCGTCGACAGGGTTGGTAGGCTACACCTTC. This codes for CASSPSTGLVGYTF.